This TCR beta chain was observed in a study of blood T cell repertoires in COVID-19. After removal of 6 bases from V and 0 bases from J, the junction contained 5 bases not matched to a gene. This CDR3 has 15 residues. Germline V gene lookup returns CDR1 LNHDA and CDR2 SQIVND (reference sequence). TCRdb's copy holds only in-frame clones and misses some; the assay was immunoSEQ multiplex PCR. Of a few hundred thousand clones in the sample, about 89% were seen once. The chain has TRBV19 and TRBJ1-5; 7 bases agree with TRBD1. This clonotype was obtained from a woman aged 45-65 years with acute or convalescent COVID-19. Material: peripheral blood. The CDR3: CASSPGQYSNQPQHF. The CDR3 DNA reads as TGTGCCAGTAGCCCGGGACAGTATAGCAATCAGCCCCAGCATTTT.